This T cell receptor beta chain emerged from a study of Ad26.COV2.S vaccination and SARS-CoV-2 variants. Study details: The vaccine Ad26.COV2.S was put into the muscle once, or twice with 56 days between.

TCRdb keeps only in-frame clones here, not all; method: immunoSEQ multiplex PCR. Here the sample spans 350,000 to 400,000 clones, 89% being singletons. The treatment here: some 20 received Ad26.COV2.S at low or high dose, single or two shots; about 5 received placebo; per-sample allocation not given. Samples came from day 63 after the first vaccine or placebo injection. The specimen comprised peripheral blood, sampled in a trial of Ad26.COV2.S vaccine versus placebo. The TCR was taken from a person between 18 and 65 years old who received the Ad26.COV2.S COVID-19 vaccine or a placebo.

In DNA, the CDR3 is TGTGCCAGCAGCTGGGGAACAGGGGCCTCCTACAATGAGCAGTTCTTC. Residues: CASSWGTGASYNEQFF. The chain links TRBV5-6 to TRBJ2-1, with 7 bases matching TRBD1. The V and J ends lost 3 bases and 0 bases, in that order; junction bases with no gene match: 6. The CDR3 covers 16 residues. From germline, CDR1 is SGHDT and CDR2 YYEEEE.